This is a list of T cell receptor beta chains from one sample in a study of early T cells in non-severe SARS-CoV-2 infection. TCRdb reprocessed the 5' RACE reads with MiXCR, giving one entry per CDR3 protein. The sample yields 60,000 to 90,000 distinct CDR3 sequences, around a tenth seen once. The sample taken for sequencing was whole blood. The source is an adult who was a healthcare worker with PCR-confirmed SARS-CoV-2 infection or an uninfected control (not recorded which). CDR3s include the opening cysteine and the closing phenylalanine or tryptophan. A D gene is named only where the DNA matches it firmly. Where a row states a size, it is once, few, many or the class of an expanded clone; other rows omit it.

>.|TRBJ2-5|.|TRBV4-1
TGCGCCAGCAGCCAATTTCCGGGACTCCCGACGGGAGAGAGCCAGTACTTC
CASSQFPGLPTGESQYF
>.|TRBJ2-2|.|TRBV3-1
TGTGCCAGCAGCCAAGGGGGCAGGGAGCTGTTTTTT
CASSQGGRELFF
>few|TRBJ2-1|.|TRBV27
TGTGCCAGCAGTTGGTTCCGGGATAACTACAATGAGCAGTTCTTC
CASSWFRDNYNEQFF
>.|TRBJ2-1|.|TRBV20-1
TGCAGTGCTAGAGGACAGGCGAATGAGCAGTTCTTC
CSARGQANEQFF
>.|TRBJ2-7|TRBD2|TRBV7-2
TGTGCCTGCAGCTCGGGACTAGCGTACTCCTACGAGCAGTACTTC
CACSSGLAYSYEQYF
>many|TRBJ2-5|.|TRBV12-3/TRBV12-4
TGTGCCAGCAGAGCTACTAGTTTCGAGACCCAGTACTTC
CASRATSFETQYF
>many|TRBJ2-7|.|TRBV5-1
TGCGCCAGCAGCTTGGCCACTAGGCCTCTCTACGAGCAGTACTTC
CASSLATRPLYEQYF
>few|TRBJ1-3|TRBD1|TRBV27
TGTGCCAGCTTTTTCACAGGGGTTGGAAACACCATATATTTT
CASFFTGVGNTIYF
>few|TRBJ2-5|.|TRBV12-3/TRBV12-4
TGTGCCAGCAGTCCGCCCCTAGCGAGTCAAGAGACCCAGTACTTC
CASSPPLASQETQYF
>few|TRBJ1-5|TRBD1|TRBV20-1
TGCAGTGCTTGGGACAGGGTAGGCCAGCCCCAGCATTTT
CSAWDRVGQPQHF
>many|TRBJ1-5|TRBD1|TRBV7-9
TGTGCCAGCAGCCCCGGACAGGGCGGACAGCCCCAGCATTTT
CASSPGQGGQPQHF
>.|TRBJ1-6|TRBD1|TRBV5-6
TGTGCCAGCAGCGCGACAGGGGTGGCCTATAATTCACCCCTCCACTTT
CASSATGVAYNSPLHF
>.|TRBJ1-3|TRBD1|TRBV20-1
TGCAGTGCTAGAGATACGGACAGGGGGCGAGGAAACACCATATATTTT
CSARDTDRGRGNTIYF
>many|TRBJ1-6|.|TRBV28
TGTGCCAGCAGTTCAACCGGGACACCCTATAATTCACCCCTCCACTTT
CASSSTGTPYNSPLHF
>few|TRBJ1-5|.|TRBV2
TGTGCCAGCACGGGATCGGGGGGCAATCAGCCCCAGCATTTT
CASTGSGGNQPQHF
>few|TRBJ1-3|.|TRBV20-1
TGCAGTGCGAAGAGGGGATCTGGAAACACCATATATTTT
CSAKRGSGNTIYF
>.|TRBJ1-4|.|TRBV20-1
TGCAGTGCCCCCAGGGGTCATAATGAAAAACTGTTTTTT
CSAPRGHNEKLFF
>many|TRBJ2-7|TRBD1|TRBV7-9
TGTGCCAGCAGCATCCCCCTCGGGACAGGGGGCATGGCCGACGAGCAGTACTTC
CASSIPLGTGGMADEQYF
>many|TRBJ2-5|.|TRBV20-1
TGCAGTGCCCTCGCGGGACCGAGTTTGGAGACCCAGTACTTC
CSALAGPSLETQYF
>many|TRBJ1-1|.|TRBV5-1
TGCGCCAGCAGCTTCGACATAGCTGAAGCTTTCTTT
CASSFDIAEAFF
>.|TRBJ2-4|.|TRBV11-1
TGTGCCAGCAGCTTATCAGGGCACAAAAACATTCAGTACTTC
CASSLSGHKNIQYF
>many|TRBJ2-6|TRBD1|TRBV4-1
TGCGCCAGCAGCCAAGCCATGACAGGGGGGGCCTCTGGGGCCAACGTCCTGACTTTC
CASSQAMTGGASGANVLTF
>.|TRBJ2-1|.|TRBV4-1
TGCGCCAGCAGCCAAGAGGGACACTACAATGAGCAGTTCTTC
CASSQEGHYNEQFF
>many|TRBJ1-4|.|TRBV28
TGTGCCAGCGGCGAGTCGAATGAAAAACTGTTTTTT
CASGESNEKLFF
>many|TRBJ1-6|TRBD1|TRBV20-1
TGCAGTGCTAGTACCGGGACAGAGAATTCACCCCTCCACTTT
CSASTGTENSPLHF
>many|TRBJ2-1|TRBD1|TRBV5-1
TGCGCCAGCAGCTTGGGGACAGGAGTTCAGTTCTTC
CASSLGTGVQFF
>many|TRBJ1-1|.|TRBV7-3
TGTGCCAGCAGCTCCCAATATAACACTGAAGCTTTCTTT
CASSSQYNTEAFF
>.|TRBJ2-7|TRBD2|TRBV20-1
TGCAGTGCTAGTAGCCTAGCGGGAGAGTCCTACGAGCAGTACTTC
CSASSLAGESYEQYF
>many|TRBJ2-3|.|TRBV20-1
TGCAGTGCCACGGGAGGACAGGGCAGCACAGATACGCAGTATTTT
CSATGGQGSTDTQYF
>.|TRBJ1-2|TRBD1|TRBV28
TGTGCCAGCATAACAGGGGGCTCCTATGGCTACACCTTC
CASITGGSYGYTF
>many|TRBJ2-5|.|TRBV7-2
TGTGCCAGCAGCCCTGGTGTTGAGACCCAGTACTTC
CASSPGVETQYF
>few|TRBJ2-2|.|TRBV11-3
TGTGCCAGCAGCTTTGGGGGCCGTACCGGGGAGCTGTTTTTT
CASSFGGRTGELFF
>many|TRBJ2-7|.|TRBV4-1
TGCGCCAGCAGCCAAGGGACAAAACCACGCGAGCAGTACTTC
CASSQGTKPREQYF
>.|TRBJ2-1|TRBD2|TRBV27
TGTGCCAGCAGTTTAATGGGACTAGCGGGAGGGTCCTACAATGAGCAGTTCTTC
CASSLMGLAGGSYNEQFF
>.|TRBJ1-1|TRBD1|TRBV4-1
TGCGCCAGCAGCCGGGGACAGGGGTTAAGTGAAGCTTTCTTT
CASSRGQGLSEAFF
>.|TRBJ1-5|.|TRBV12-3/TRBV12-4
TGTGCCAGCAGAGGGGGGGTAAGCAATCAGCCCCAGCATTTT
CASRGGVSNQPQHF
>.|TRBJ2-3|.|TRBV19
TGTGCCAGTAGCCCTGGGGGACACCGGGTTACAGATACGCAGTATTTT
CASSPGGHRVTDTQYF
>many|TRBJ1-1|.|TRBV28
TGTGCCAGCACCACGACCGTGGCGACTGAAGCTTTCTTT
CASTTTVATEAFF
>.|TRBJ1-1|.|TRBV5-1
TGCGCCAGCAGCTTTGAAGGGTTGAACACTGAAGCTTTCTTT
CASSFEGLNTEAFF
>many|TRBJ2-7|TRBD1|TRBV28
TGTGCCAGCAGCACCGCCGGGACAGGAATCTACGAGCAGTACTTC
CASSTAGTGIYEQYF
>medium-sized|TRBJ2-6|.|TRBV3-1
TGTGCCAGCAGCCACGGAGGCTCTGGGGCCAACGTCCTGACTTTC
CASSHGGSGANVLTF
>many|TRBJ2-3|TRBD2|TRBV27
TGTGCCAGCAGTCTTTCGGGACTAGTGAAAGATACGCAGTATTTT
CASSLSGLVKDTQYF
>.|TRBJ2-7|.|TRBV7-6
TGTGCCAGCAGCTCACGACTCAACCCCTCGGGGGAGCAGTACTTC
CASSSRLNPSGEQYF
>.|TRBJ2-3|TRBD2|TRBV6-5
TGTGCCAGCAGTTACCAATCTAGCGGGAGGGGCACAGATACGCAGTATTTT
CASSYQSSGRGTDTQYF
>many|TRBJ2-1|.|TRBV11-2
TGTGCCAGCAGCCCCATCGGGTCCAATGAGCAGTTCTTC
CASSPIGSNEQFF
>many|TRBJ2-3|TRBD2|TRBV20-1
TGCAGTGCAACGGGACTAGCGGGGACCACAGATACGCAGTATTTT
CSATGLAGTTDTQYF
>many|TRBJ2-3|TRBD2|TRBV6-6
TGTGCCAGCAGTTGGGTTAGCGGGAACACAGATACGCAGTATTTT
CASSWVSGNTDTQYF
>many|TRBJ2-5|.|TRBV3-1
TGTGCCAGCAGCCGGTGGGGGGCAGAGACCCAGTACTTC
CASSRWGAETQYF
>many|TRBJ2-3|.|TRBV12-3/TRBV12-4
TGTGCCAGCAGTTCGACTGAGTACACAGATACGCAGTATTTT
CASSSTEYTDTQYF
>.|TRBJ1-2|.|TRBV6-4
TGTGCCAGCAGTGACCATGGTAATAGGATTAACTATGGCTACACCTTC
CASSDHGNRINYGYTF
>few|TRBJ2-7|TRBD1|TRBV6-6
TGTGCCAGTTCCCTATCCGGGACAGGGTCCTACGAGCAGTACTTC
CASSLSGTGSYEQYF
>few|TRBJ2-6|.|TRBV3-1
TGTGCCAGCAGCCAAGAACGATCCAGCTCTGGGGCCAACGTCCTGACTTTC
CASSQERSSSGANVLTF
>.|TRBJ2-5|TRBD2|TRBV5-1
TGCGCCAGCAGCTTGGACGCGGGAGCGCAAGAGACCCAGTACTTC
CASSLDAGAQETQYF